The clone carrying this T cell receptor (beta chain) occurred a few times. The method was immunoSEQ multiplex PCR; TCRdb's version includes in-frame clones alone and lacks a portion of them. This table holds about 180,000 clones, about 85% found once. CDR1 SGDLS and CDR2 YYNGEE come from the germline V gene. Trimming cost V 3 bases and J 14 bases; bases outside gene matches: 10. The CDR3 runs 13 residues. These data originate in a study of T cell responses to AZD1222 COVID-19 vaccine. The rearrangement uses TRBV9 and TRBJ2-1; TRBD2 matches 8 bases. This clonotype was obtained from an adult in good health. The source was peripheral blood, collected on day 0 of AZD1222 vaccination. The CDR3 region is CASSASTGTRKFF. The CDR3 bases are TGTGCCAGCAGCGCCTCAACCGGGACTAGGAAGTTCTTC. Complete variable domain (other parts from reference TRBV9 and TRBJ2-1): DSGVTQTPKHLITATGQRVTLRCSPRSGDLSVYWYQQSLDQGLQFLIQYYNGEERAKGNILERFSAQQFPDLHSELNLSSLELGDSALYFCASSASTGTRKFFGPGTRLTVL.